A single T cell receptor beta chain is shown here with its context. Its antigen is unknown. The data belong to a study of OX40 agonist ivuxolimab in advanced cancers. Study background: The study gave patients intravenous ivuxolimab at 0.01 to 10 mg/kg every 2 weeks.

Measured with immunoSEQ multiplex PCR; TCRdb has only the in-frame clones, and not every one. The sample contains 25,000 to 35,000 clones, roughly 87% of which appear only once. Blood was sampled at baseline, cycle 4 day 1, and cycle 7 day 1. Germline CDR1 is LGHNA and CDR2 is YNFKEQ. The V segment lost 4 bases and the J segment 7 bases; nucleotides outside the gene matches: 4. There are 13 residues in the CDR3. Study-level results: With doses of 0.1 to 3.0 mg/kg, CD4+ and CD8+ blood T cells had undergone clonal expansion by week 6.

The chain links TRBV4-2 to TRBJ2-1; TRBD1 aligns across 7 bases. This specimen consisted of CD4+ or CD8+ T cells sorted from blood, obtained in a trial of the OX40 agonist ivuxolimab. This TCR was recovered from an adult with an advanced solid tumor such as melanoma, head and neck, liver or kidney cancer. Written as DNA, the CDR3 is TGTGCCAGCAGCCCACCGACAGGGAATGAGCAGTTCTTC. This translates into CASSPPTGNEQFF.